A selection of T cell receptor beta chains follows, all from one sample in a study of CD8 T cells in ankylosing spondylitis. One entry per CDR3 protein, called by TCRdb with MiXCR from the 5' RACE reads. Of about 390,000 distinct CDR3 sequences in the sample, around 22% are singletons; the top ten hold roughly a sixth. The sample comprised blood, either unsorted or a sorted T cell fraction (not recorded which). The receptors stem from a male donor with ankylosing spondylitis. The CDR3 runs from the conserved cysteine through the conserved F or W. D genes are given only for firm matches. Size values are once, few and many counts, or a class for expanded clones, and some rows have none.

DNA: TGTGCCAGCAGTATCGACAGGGGTGAGGGCAATCAGCCCCAGCATTTT
CDR3: CASSIDRGEGNQPQHF
D: TRBD1
J: TRBJ1-5
size: few
V: TRBV12-3/TRBV12-4

DNA: TGTGCCAGCAGTCAACAGGGCAGCACAGATACGCAGTATTTT
CDR3: CASSQQGSTDTQYF
D: -
J: TRBJ2-3
size: many
V: TRBV11-2

DNA: TGCAGTGCTGATACGACAAACAACTATGGCTACACCTTC
CDR3: CSADTTNNYGYTF
D: -
J: TRBJ1-2
size: -
V: TRBV20-1

DNA: TGTGCCAGCAGTACGTTGGTAACACCGTATCAGCCCCAGCATTTT
CDR3: CASSTLVTPYQPQHF
D: -
J: TRBJ1-5
size: -
V: TRBV5-6

DNA: TGTGCCACCAGCAACCACGGCGGGCCGTACGAGCAGTACTTC
CDR3: CATSNHGGPYEQYF
D: -
J: TRBJ2-7
size: -
V: TRBV15

DNA: TGTGCCAGCAGCCCCCCCGGGGTGACTCGTGAACTGTTTTTT
CDR3: CASSPPGVTRELFF
D: -
J: TRBJ1-4
size: -
V: TRBV3-1

DNA: TGTGCCAGCAAAGAGACTAGCGGGAAGGATGAGCAGTTCTTC
CDR3: CASKETSGKDEQFF
D: TRBD2
J: TRBJ2-1
size: -
V: TRBV6-2/TRBV6-3

DNA: TGTGCCAGTACTTCCATCGGACGAACCACTGAAGCTTTCTTT
CDR3: CASTSIGRTTEAFF
D: -
J: TRBJ1-1
size: few
V: TRBV19

DNA: TGTGCCAGCAGGCCCGCAGGGGCCCCCTACGAGCAGTACTTC
CDR3: CASRPAGAPYEQYF
D: -
J: TRBJ2-7
size: -
V: TRBV25-1

DNA: TGCAGCGCGCAGGACAGCTTGAATTCACCCCTCCACTTT
CDR3: CSAQDSLNSPLHF
D: -
J: TRBJ1-6
size: -
V: TRBV29-1

DNA: TGTGCCAGCAGCGAAATTCGCAACACCATATATTTT
CDR3: CASSEIRNTIYF
D: -
J: TRBJ1-3
size: few
V: TRBV3-1

DNA: TGTGCCAGCAGTACACAGGGGGCTGGAAACATTCAGTACTTC
CDR3: CASSTQGAGNIQYF
D: TRBD1
J: TRBJ2-4
size: once
V: TRBV28

DNA: TGTGCCAGCAACCTGGGACTTTCCAGGGGCTATGGCTACACCTTC
CDR3: CASNLGLSRGYGYTF
D: -
J: TRBJ1-2
size: once
V: TRBV12-3/TRBV12-4

DNA: TGCGCCAGCAGCCGCACAAGGCCCGAGTTTAACTATGGCTACACCTTC
CDR3: CASSRTRPEFNYGYTF
D: -
J: TRBJ1-2
size: -
V: TRBV5-1

DNA: TGTGCCAGCAGCCTCCTCCGGGCTAGCGGTGACAATGAGCAGTTCTTC
CDR3: CASSLLRASGDNEQFF
D: TRBD2
J: TRBJ2-1
size: -
V: TRBV3-1

DNA: TGTGCCAGCAGTTCGCCGGGGGATCCGAACACTGAAGCTTTCTTT
CDR3: CASSSPGDPNTEAFF
D: -
J: TRBJ1-1
size: -
V: TRBV6-2/TRBV6-3

DNA: TGTGCCAGCAGAGTCAGCGGGGTCTACGAGCAGTACTTC
CDR3: CASRVSGVYEQYF
D: TRBD2
J: TRBJ2-7
size: few
V: TRBV12-3/TRBV12-4

DNA: TGCGCCAGCAGCCAAGAAGTCGGTCGGAATAATGAAAAACTGTTTTTT
CDR3: CASSQEVGRNNEKLFF
D: -
J: TRBJ1-4
size: -
V: TRBV4-3

DNA: TGTGCCAGCACCTCCGGGACTAGCGGGAGTGGTGAGCAGTTCTTC
CDR3: CASTSGTSGSGEQFF
D: TRBD2
J: TRBJ2-1
size: many
V: TRBV12-3/TRBV12-4

DNA: TGTGCCAGCAGCCGGGGGGCAGGTGAAGAGACCCAGTACTTC
CDR3: CASSRGAGEETQYF
D: -
J: TRBJ2-5
size: few
V: TRBV3-1

DNA: TGTGCCAGCAGTTACTCGGGACAGATGAACACTGAAGCTTTCTTT
CDR3: CASSYSGQMNTEAFF
D: TRBD1
J: TRBJ1-1
size: -
V: TRBV6-2/TRBV6-3

DNA: TGTGCCATCAGTGGGGGCAGGGTCGGCTACGAGCAGTACTTC
CDR3: CAISGGRVGYEQYF
D: -
J: TRBJ2-7
size: -
V: TRBV10-3

DNA: TGCAGCGTTGGGGGACCGTTAAATGAAAAACTGTTTTTT
CDR3: CSVGGPLNEKLFF
D: -
J: TRBJ1-4
size: few
V: TRBV29-1

DNA: TGCAGTGTCGCCCCGGGACTCAACTACAATGAGCAGTTCTTC
CDR3: CSVAPGLNYNEQFF
D: -
J: TRBJ2-1
size: -
V: TRBV20-1

DNA: TGCGCCAGCAGCCAAGATCTAGCGGGAGAATGGGAGACCCAGTACTTC
CDR3: CASSQDLAGEWETQYF
D: TRBD2
J: TRBJ2-5
size: -
V: TRBV4-3

DNA: TGTGCCAGCAGCCCCCCGGGGGATGTCTCTCAGCCCCAGCATTTT
CDR3: CASSPPGDVSQPQHF
D: -
J: TRBJ1-5
size: -
V: TRBV7-9

DNA: TGCAGCGCCCCGGACACGCTCAATCAGCCCCAGCATTTT
CDR3: CSAPDTLNQPQHF
D: -
J: TRBJ1-5
size: few
V: TRBV20-1

DNA: TGCAGCGTGGTAGGGACAGGTGTTTTCACTGAAGCTTTCTTT
CDR3: CSVVGTGVFTEAFF
D: TRBD1
J: TRBJ1-1
size: few
V: TRBV29-1

DNA: TGTGCCACCAGTGATTCGGGCCCGATGGGGGAGACCCAGTACTTC
CDR3: CATSDSGPMGETQYF
D: -
J: TRBJ2-5
size: once
V: TRBV24-1

DNA: TGTGCCAGCACTGAGTTCCCAGTCGGGGAGCTGTTTTTT
CDR3: CASTEFPVGELFF
D: -
J: TRBJ2-2
size: -
V: TRBV2

DNA: TGTGCCAGCACCTCCCGGGACAGGGGATGGGGCTACACCTTC
CDR3: CASTSRDRGWGYTF
D: TRBD1
J: TRBJ1-2
size: -
V: TRBV28

DNA: TGTGCCAGCAGCGGACGGAGGGGCAATCAGCCCCAGCATTTT
CDR3: CASSGRRGNQPQHF
D: -
J: TRBJ1-5
size: -
V: TRBV7-2

DNA: TGTGCCAGCAGCCAAGAGAACTCTGGGGCCAACGTCCTGACTTTC
CDR3: CASSQENSGANVLTF
D: -
J: TRBJ2-6
size: few
V: TRBV3-1

DNA: TGCGCCAGCAGTACTGATTCGACAGCAAGCGTCCTGACTTTC
CDR3: CASSTDSTASVLTF
D: -
J: TRBJ2-6
size: few
V: TRBV5-1

DNA: TGTGCCATCCCCGGACAGGGGGTGAGTGGCTACACCTTC
CDR3: CAIPGQGVSGYTF
D: TRBD1
J: TRBJ1-2
size: -
V: TRBV10-3

DNA: TGCGCCAGCAGCTTGGGTAACAGGGGACTCCCCGGGGAGCTGTTTTTT
CDR3: CASSLGNRGLPGELFF
D: -
J: TRBJ2-2
size: -
V: TRBV5-1

DNA: TGTGCCAGCAGTTTGAGAGGGGGGCTGGCCAAAAACATTCAGTACTTC
CDR3: CASSLRGGLAKNIQYF
D: -
J: TRBJ2-4
size: -
V: TRBV12-3/TRBV12-4

DNA: TGTGCCAGCAGCTTAGTAGCGGGATCGTACAATGAGCAGTTCTTC
CDR3: CASSLVAGSYNEQFF
D: TRBD2
J: TRBJ2-1
size: few
V: TRBV5-1

DNA: TGTGCCAGCAGCTTGTACCAGGACACAGATACGCAGTATTTT
CDR3: CASSLYQDTDTQYF
D: -
J: TRBJ2-3
size: many
V: TRBV5-5

DNA: TGTGCCATCAGCTCTGCCGGGAGGTCGGGCGAGCAGTACTTC
CDR3: CAISSAGRSGEQYF
D: TRBD2
J: TRBJ2-7
size: many
V: TRBV10-3

DNA: TGTGCCAGCAGCAGGGCCAGTGAGGGCACCGGGGAGCTGTTTTTT
CDR3: CASSRASEGTGELFF
D: -
J: TRBJ2-2
size: -
V: TRBV3-1

DNA: TGTGCCAGCAGCCAAGTGGCAGGAACTAACTATGGCTACACCTTC
CDR3: CASSQVAGTNYGYTF
D: -
J: TRBJ1-2
size: -
V: TRBV14

DNA: TGTGCCAGCAGCTTGAGGCTCTCAGGGACCAACACTGAAGCTTTCTTT
CDR3: CASSLRLSGTNTEAFF
D: -
J: TRBJ1-1
size: -
V: TRBV7-2

DNA: TGTGCCAGCAGTTACTTGACACCGGGACAGGGTTACGCGAACACCGGGGAGCTGTTTTTT
CDR3: CASSYLTPGQGYANTGELFF
D: TRBD1
J: TRBJ2-2
size: -
V: TRBV6-2/TRBV6-3

DNA: TGTGCCAGCACCCAGTGGGGGACAGTGAGCACAGATACGCAGTATTTT
CDR3: CASTQWGTVSTDTQYF
D: TRBD1
J: TRBJ2-3
size: -
V: TRBV7-9

DNA: TGTGCCAGCAGCCACCTGTGGACCGGGGAGCTGTTTTTT
CDR3: CASSHLWTGELFF
D: -
J: TRBJ2-2
size: -
V: TRBV14

DNA: TGCAGCGTTGACGCGTTGGGACAGGGAAACACTGAAGCTTTCTTT
CDR3: CSVDALGQGNTEAFF
D: TRBD1
J: TRBJ1-1
size: few
V: TRBV29-1

DNA: TGCGCCAGCAGCCAAGAAAGGCGTTCGCAGTATTTT
CDR3: CASSQERRSQYF
D: -
J: TRBJ2-3
size: -
V: TRBV4-3

DNA: TGCGCCAGCAGCTTGCAGACAGGGGACCACGAGCAGTACTTC
CDR3: CASSLQTGDHEQYF
D: TRBD1
J: TRBJ2-7
size: -
V: TRBV5-1

DNA: TGCGCCAGCAGCTCGAGCCAACTGGGTGGCTACACCTTC
CDR3: CASSSSQLGGYTF
D: -
J: TRBJ1-2
size: few
V: TRBV5-1